These T cell receptor beta chains were read from a single sample in a study of beta chain features in type 1 diabetes. This table comes from immunoSEQ multiplex PCR, and its TCRdb copy is limited to in-frame clones, with some not included. The table includes 860,000 or so clones, 15% to 20% detected once. Sequenced material: naive CD4+ T cells from blood. The receptor source for this set is a woman aged 18-35 years in good health. CDR3s include the opening cysteine and the closing phenylalanine or tryptophan. A D gene is named only where the DNA matches it firmly. Size values are once, few and many counts, or a class for expanded clones, and some rows have none.

j_gene,abundance,v_gene,d_gene,CDR3nt,CDR3aa
TRBJ2-7,few,TRBV28,TRBD1,TGTGCCAGCAGTCTAGGACAGGGGATCTACGAGCAGTACTTC,CASSLGQGIYEQYF
TRBJ2-7,few,TRBV11-2,.,TGTGCCAGCAGTGACCCCGGGACCCTCTCCTACGAGCAGTACTTC,CASSDPGTLSYEQYF
TRBJ1-2,.,TRBV5-1,TRBD1,TGCGCCAGCAGCTTTAGTGGGACAGGGAATGGCTACACCTTC,CASSFSGTGNGYTF
TRBJ2-3,few,TRBV27,.,TGTGCCAGCAGTTTCGTCGGGGCCTACACAGATACGCAGTATTTT,CASSFVGAYTDTQYF
TRBJ2-2,.,TRBV5-4,.,TGTGCCAGCAGCTTTAGGGGGGGCCGTACCGGGGAGCTGTTTTTT,CASSFRGGRTGELFF
TRBJ2-2,.,TRBV7-6,.,TGTGCCAGCAGCGCTGGAGCGGCCCCGAACACCGGGGAGCTGTTTTTT,CASSAGAAPNTGELFF
TRBJ1-1,.,TRBV29-1,.,TGCAGCGTTTTAGCTTGGCACAAGAACACTGAAGCTTTCTTT,CSVLAWHKNTEAFF
TRBJ2-7,.,TRBV7-2,TRBD2,TGTGCCAGCACCGTAGCCAGTCCTCGGACTAGCGGCTACGAGCAGTACTTC,CASTVASPRTSGYEQYF
TRBJ2-7,few,TRBV28,.,TGTGCCAGCAGTTTAGGTCCCATGTACGAGCAGTACTTC,CASSLGPMYEQYF
TRBJ1-1,.,TRBV7-2,.,TGTGCCAGCAGCTTAGCGGGAGAAGCTTTCTTT,CASSLAGEAFF
TRBJ2-1,.,TRBV7-2,TRBD2,TGTGCCAGCAGCACTACTAGCGGGAATTACAATGAGCAGTTCTTC,CASSTTSGNYNEQFF
TRBJ2-5,.,TRBV7-2,.,TGTGCCAGCAGCTTATTCCGGACAGCCCAAGAGACCCAGTACTTC,CASSLFRTAQETQYF
TRBJ2-3,.,TRBV11-2,.,TGTGCCAGCAGCCATCGGTTTCCAGATACGCAGTATTTT,CASSHRFPDTQYF
TRBJ1-1,few,TRBV7-9,.,TGTGCCAGCAGCCCAGGGGCCGGAGAGTCCACTGAAGCTTTCTTT,CASSPGAGESTEAFF
TRBJ2-5,.,TRBV28,.,TGTGCCAGCAGTTTTTTTGTGACACTCCAAGAGACCCAGTACTTC,CASSFFVTLQETQYF
TRBJ2-2,.,TRBV28,TRBD2,TGTGCCAGCAGTTTCCTAGCGGGAGCGATCGGGGAGCTGTTTTTT,CASSFLAGAIGELFF
TRBJ1-2,.,TRBV5-6,TRBD1,TGTGCCAGCAGCCGGGGACAGCTCTACACCTTC,CASSRGQLYTF
TRBJ2-7,once,TRBV7-6,.,TGTGCCAGCAGCTTCCCGGGGTCCTACGAGCAGTACTTC,CASSFPGSYEQYF
TRBJ2-5,.,TRBV5-1,.,TGCGCCAGCAGCGCACAGATAGGGGAGACCCAGTACTTC,CASSAQIGETQYF
TRBJ2-1,.,TRBV18,.,TGTGCCAGCTCACCACTCCTTCAGTCTCGCTCCTACAATGAGCAGTTCTTC,CASSPLLQSRSYNEQFF
TRBJ1-1,few,TRBV2,.,TGTGCCAGCAGTGAAGCTCGGGGTTGGAACACTGAAGCTTTCTTT,CASSEARGWNTEAFF
TRBJ2-7,few,TRBV4-3,.,TGCGCCAGCAGCCAAGATGGAGGCTACGAGCAGTACTTC,CASSQDGGYEQYF
TRBJ1-3,few,TRBV6-5,.,TGTGCCAGCACTCGAGGTTCCTCTGGAAACACCATATATTTT,CASTRGSSGNTIYF
TRBJ1-1,.,TRBV21-1,.,TGTGCCAGCATCGCCCCCGGGGGAGGGGACACTGAAGCTTTCTTT,CASIAPGGGDTEAFF
TRBJ2-7,few,TRBV21-1,.,TGTGCCAGCAGCACCCCCCTAGGGGTAGACCTCCACGAGCAGTACTTC,CASSTPLGVDLHEQYF
TRBJ1-1,.,TRBV6-5,TRBD1,TGTGCCAGCAGATTGGACAGGCGGGGCACTGAAGCTTTCTTT,CASRLDRRGTEAFF
TRBJ2-5,.,TRBV11-2,.,TGTGCCAGCAGCTTAGACAGAGACCAAGAGACCCAGTACTTC,CASSLDRDQETQYF
TRBJ1-4,.,TRBV19,TRBD1,TGTGCCAGTAGTTACGGACAGGGAGGTGAAAAACTGTTTTTT,CASSYGQGGEKLFF
TRBJ1-4,.,TRBV7-9,.,TGTGCCAGCAGCACGTCCGGGGCGAGGATTGAAAAACTGTTTTTT,CASSTSGARIEKLFF
TRBJ2-7,few,TRBV7-2,.,TGTGCCAGCAGCTTTCACCCAGAGGGGTTTTACGAGCAGTACTTC,CASSFHPEGFYEQYF
TRBJ2-1,.,TRBV11-2,.,TGTGCCAGCAGCTTAGGTCATTCGGGCCCCCGTGAGCAGTTCTTC,CASSLGHSGPREQFF
TRBJ2-7,.,TRBV18,.,TGTGCCAGCTCGCCTACTTACTACGAGCAGTACTTC,CASSPTYYEQYF
TRBJ2-1,.,TRBV29-1,.,TGCAGCGTTAGGAGCGGTAGCTCCTACAATGAGCAGTTCTTC,CSVRSGSSYNEQFF
TRBJ2-7,.,TRBV7-2,TRBD2,TGTGCCAGCAGCCCCCGTAGCGGGAGACCTTACGAGCAGTACTTC,CASSPRSGRPYEQYF
TRBJ2-1,many,TRBV18,.,TGTGCCAGCTCACCACGGGTGGATGAGCAGTTCTTC,CASSPRVDEQFF
TRBJ1-5,.,TRBV6-1,.,TGTGCCAGCAGAACAGGTAACAATCAGCCCCAGCATTTT,CASRTGNNQPQHF
TRBJ2-1,.,TRBV5-1,.,TGCGCCAGCAGCTCGCCAGGGGTTGAGCAGTTCTTC,CASSSPGVEQFF
TRBJ2-5,few,TRBV7-9,.,TGTGCCAGCAGCTTAATGCAGGGACAAGAGACCCAGTACTTC,CASSLMQGQETQYF
TRBJ2-2,many,TRBV10-3,.,TGTGCCATCAGTGGTCTGGGTAACACCGGGGAGCTGTTTTTT,CAISGLGNTGELFF
TRBJ2-5,.,TRBV11-2,.,TGTGCCAGCAGGCGGGGTTTCCAAGAGACCCAGTACTTC,CASRRGFQETQYF
TRBJ2-4,.,TRBV7-2,.,TGTGCCAGCAGCTCCAGGGTCACGATAGCCAAAAACATTCAGTACTTC,CASSSRVTIAKNIQYF
TRBJ2-5,few,TRBV2,.,TGTGCCAGCAGTGAAAGGATTAACCAAGAGACCCAGTACTTC,CASSERINQETQYF
TRBJ2-7,few,TRBV6-6,TRBD1,TGTGCCAGCAGTGCTGGGACAGCCTACGAGCAGTACTTC,CASSAGTAYEQYF
TRBJ2-7,.,TRBV6-6,.,TGTGCCGGAACTAGCTACGAGCAGTACTTC,CAGTSYEQYF
TRBJ2-4,.,TRBV28,.,TGTGCCAGCAGTTTCGTGGGGACCAAAAACATTCAGTACTTC,CASSFVGTKNIQYF
TRBJ1-6,.,TRBV5-4,.,TGTGCCAGCAGCTTGGCCCTGGGCCGTGGGGATAATTCACCCCTCCACTTT,CASSLALGRGDNSPLHF
TRBJ2-3,.,TRBV28,TRBD1,TGTGCCAGCAGGACCGGGACAGGTTTTGGTACGCAGTATTTT,CASRTGTGFGTQYF
TRBJ1-2,.,TRBV18,.,TGTGCCAGCTCACCACCAAATAACCCCTATGGCTACACCTTC,CASSPPNNPYGYTF
TRBJ2-1,.,TRBV15,.,TGTGCCACCAGCAGAGTAGGAGTTTCCATAGAGGTTAACAATGAGCAGTTCTTC,CATSRVGVSIEVNNEQFF
TRBJ1-1,.,TRBV5-8,TRBD1,TGTGCCAGCCAGGGACAGCCGAACACTGAAGCTTTCTTT,CASQGQPNTEAFF
TRBJ1-1,few,TRBV18,.,TGTGCCAGCTCACCATCGGGGACTGCCGCTGAAGCTTTCTTT,CASSPSGTAAEAFF
TRBJ2-7,few,TRBV7-9,TRBD1,TGTGCCAGCAGCACGGGACAGGGGGCGGGTGAGCAGTACTTC,CASSTGQGAGEQYF
TRBJ1-1,few,TRBV11-2,.,TGTGCCAGCAGCCGGCAGGGGATGGGGACTGAAGCTTTCTTT,CASSRQGMGTEAFF
TRBJ2-3,.,TRBV29-1,.,TGCAGCGTTACTAGAAGGAAGGGTCCGACTATCACAGATACGCAGTATTTT,CSVTRRKGPTITDTQYF